This TCR beta chain was sequenced in a study of shared clonotypes between healthy human individuals. A word on this clone: Its antigen is unknown.

Germline CDR1 reads MNHEY; CDR2 reads SVGAGI. V lost 6 bases, J lost 1 base, and 7 bases stayed unmatched. The CDR3 has 15 amino acids. Points from the study as a whole: Clonotype sharing across donors was expected to vary with sequencing depth.

As processed by the authors: ImmunoSEQ junction-only sequences lacked quality scores, so their filtering differed. TCRdb's copy holds only in-frame clones and misses some; the assay was immunoSEQ multiplex PCR. V and J calls and clone size are given by that table; D and trimming were obtained from the DNA. Of about 460,000 clones listed, roughly three quarters are singletons. Those who donated, Caucasian adults without exception, all lived in Nashville, Tennessee. The chain carries TRBV6-5 and TRBJ2-7; TRBD1 agrees at 9 bases. Sequenced input: PBMCs. The receptor comes from a woman aged 40-49 years in good health. Some clones in this sample may be carry-over from other donors' samples. As DNA, the CDR3 is TGTGCCAGCAGATCCGGGACAGGGCCATCCTACGAGCAGTACTTC. Its protein is CASRSGTGPSYEQYF.